This T cell receptor beta chain was sequenced in a study of blood T cells in healthy people across ages. Each sample yielded at least 6 micrograms of PBMC total RNA. As to this clonotype: The antigen remains unidentified.

Study observations and caveats: As age increased, TCR beta diversity per million T cells fell in a roughly linear fashion.

A sample-barcoded 5' primer and a J-beta primer mix were used in a second PCR of roughly 6 to 11 cycles. Tagging of each cDNA molecule was performed by a template-switch adaptor with 12 random nucleotides. TCRdb passed the 5' RACE reads through MiXCR, listing each CDR3 protein once. The table shows hundreds of thousands of distinct CDR3 sequences, with about half occurring only once. The CDR3 contains 13 residues. Germline V lookup: CDR1 DFQATT, CDR2 SNEGSKA (reference sequence). With 4 bases clipped from V and 4 bases from J, the junction kept 6 bases outside the gene matches. The TCR originated in a woman aged 55-69 years in good health. The J gene is TRBJ1-1, the V gene TRBV20-1, with 7 bases identical to TRBD1. Material for sequencing was blood. CDR3 DNA sequence: TGCAGTGCTACACCGGGACAGCTCACTGAAGCTTTCTTT. As protein: CSATPGQLTEAFF.